Presented here are 9 T cell receptor beta chains from one specimen sequenced in a study of blood T cell repertoires in COVID-19. Measured with immunoSEQ multiplex PCR; TCRdb has only the in-frame clones, and not every one. The sample lists about 190,000 clones, 65% to 85% seen once, with roughly 3.1% in the top ten. Sample: PBMCs or T cells enriched from blood (not recorded which). The receptor source for this set is a woman in her twenties or thirties who had been exposed to COVID-19.

V gene TRBV12-2 combines with J gene TRBJ1-5. TRBV12-2 is classified as a pseudogene. There are 11 residues in the CDR3. The CDR3 DNA sequence: TGTGCAAGTCGCTTAGCGGCGGAGTGGCATTTT. This codes for CASRLAAEWHF.

The chain combines TRBV19 with TRBJ2-1, with 9 bases lining up with TRBD2. Unmatched junction bases numbered 12, after V lost 5 bases and J lost 4 bases. The CDR3 has 17 amino acids. Germline lookup yields CDR1 LNHDA and CDR2 SQIVND (reference sequence). CDR3 bases: TGTGCCAGTAGTCGGGGTAGCGGGGGATCAGGTTACAATGAGCAGTTCTTC. As protein: CASSRGSGGSGYNEQFF.

The gene calls are TRBV5-1 and TRBJ2-7; 8 nucleotides line up with TRBD2. The trim removed 2 bases at V and 6 bases at J, leaving 7 bases unmatched. Germline-derived CDR1 and CDR2 are SGHRS and YFSETQ. This CDR3 spans 14 amino acids. The CDR3, as DNA: TGCGCCAGCAGCTTTCTCAGCGGGGGTGGCGAGCAGTACTTC. Its protein is CASSFLSGGGEQYF.

The chain recombines TRBV5-5 with TRBJ1-5, with D tentatively TRBD1 (5 bases). The germline V and J ends were trimmed by 4 bases and 0 bases, with 11 bases remaining between them. The CDR3 is made up of 15 amino acids. Germline V gene lookup returns CDR1 SGHKS and CDR2 YYEKEE (reference sequence). CDR3 sequence: CASSGGDYSNQPQHF. The CDR3 DNA reads as TGTGCCAGCAGCGGGGGGGACTATAGCAATCAGCCCCAGCATTTT.

The DNA of the CDR3 is TGTGCCAGCAGCGTAGTCGCCGGGGGGGCCAATGAGCAGTTCTTC. It translates to CASSVVAGGANEQFF. This sequence joins TRBV9 and TRBJ2-1; 8 nucleotides align to TRBD2. This CDR3 is 15 amino acids long. Trimming took 0 bases from V and 6 from J; bases not matched to a gene: 5. Looked up from germline, CDR1 is SGDLS and CDR2 is YYNGEE.

CDR3 in DNA: TGTGCCAGCAGTTACGGGGAGGGGGTGAGCTATGGCTACACCTTC. Translated: CASSYGEGVSYGYTF. The chain carries TRBV6-5 and TRBJ1-2, with a possible D match to TRBD1 (6 bases). This CDR3 comprises 15 residues. Germline lookup yields CDR1 MNHEY and CDR2 SVGAGI. With 2 bases removed from V and 4 bases from J, the gap between germline ends came to 14 bases.

This clone showed up just a few times. This chain links TRBV5-5 with TRBJ1-5; D remains unclear. The CDR3 spans 17 residues. Germline V lookup: CDR1 SGHKS, CDR2 YYEKEE (reference sequence). Trimming took 4 bases from V and 0 from J, leaving 17 bases between them. The CDR3 is CASSPEEFAYSNQPQHF. CDR3 coding DNA: TGTGCCAGCAGCCCCGAGGAGTTTGCCTATAGCAATCAGCCCCAGCATTTT.

The chain carries TRBV10-2 and TRBJ2-1, with 8 bases that match TRBD2. Trimming cost V 5 bases and J 6 bases; bases outside gene matches: 6. The CDR3 is made up of 14 amino acids. Germline CDR1 WSHSY, CDR2 SAAADI. In DNA form, the CDR3 reads TGCGCCAGCAGTTTCGGGGGGGTTTTCAATGAGCAGTTCTTC. It is translated as CASSFGGVFNEQFF.

This sequence joins TRBV19 and TRBJ1-2; 7 positions agree with TRBD1. Germline V CDR1 and CDR2: LNHDA, SQIVND (reference sequence). J gave up 7 bases and V 6 bases, and 5 bases lay outside the gene matches. CDR3 size: 12 residues. The CDR3 DNA sequence: TGTGCCAGTAGAGAAGGGGGCCTTGGCTACACCTTC. As protein: CASREGGLGYTF.